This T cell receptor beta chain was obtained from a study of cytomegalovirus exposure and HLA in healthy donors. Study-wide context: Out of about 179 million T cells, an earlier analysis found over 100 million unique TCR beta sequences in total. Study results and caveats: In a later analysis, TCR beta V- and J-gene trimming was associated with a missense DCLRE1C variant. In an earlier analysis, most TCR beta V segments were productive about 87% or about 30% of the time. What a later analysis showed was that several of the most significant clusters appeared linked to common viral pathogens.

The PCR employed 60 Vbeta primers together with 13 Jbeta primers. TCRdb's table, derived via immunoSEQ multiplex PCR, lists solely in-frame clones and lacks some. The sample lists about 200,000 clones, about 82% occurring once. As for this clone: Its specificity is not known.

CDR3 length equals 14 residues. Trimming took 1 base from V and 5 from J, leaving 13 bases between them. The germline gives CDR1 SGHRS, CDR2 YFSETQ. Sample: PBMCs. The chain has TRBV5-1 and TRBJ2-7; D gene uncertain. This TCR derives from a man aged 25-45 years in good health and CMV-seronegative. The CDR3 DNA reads TGCGCCAGCAGCTTGCAACAGTTTCTCAACGAGCAGTACTTC. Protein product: CASSLQQFLNEQYF.